A selection of T cell receptor beta chains follows, all from one sample in a study of Ad26.COV2.S vaccination and SARS-CoV-2 variants. Assay used: immunoSEQ multiplex PCR; TCRdb lists only in-frame clones, some missing. The data hold 400,000 to 450,000 clones, with 90% observed a single time. Sequenced material: peripheral blood, taken in a trial of Ad26.COV2.S vaccine versus placebo. Receptors were obtained from a person between 18 and 65 years old who received the Ad26.COV2.S COVID-19 vaccine or a placebo. CDR3s include the opening cysteine and the closing phenylalanine or tryptophan. Fields, in order: clone size, J gene, V gene, D gene, CDR3 DNA, CDR3 protein. The D gene is left open where the match is weak. Some rows mark clone size as missing; the rest say once, few, many or name a class of expanded clone.

>.|TRBJ1-1|TRBV3-1/TRBV3-2|.
TGTGCCAGCAGCCGCAACCAAATCCAGGCTTTCTTT
CASSRNQIQAFF
>.|TRBJ1-1|TRBV7-8|.
TGTGCCAGCAGCTTAGATCTAGGGTCGCCCGGAAACACTGAAGCTTTCTTT
CASSLDLGSPGNTEAFF
>.|TRBJ2-1|TRBV6-5|TRBD2
TGTGCCAGCAGTTACTGGGCTAGCGGGAGGGAGAATGAGCAGTTCTTC
CASSYWASGRENEQFF
>.|TRBJ1-1|TRBV5-4|.
TGTGCCAGCAGCTGGGACCGAAACACTGAAGCTTTCTTT
CASSWDRNTEAFF
>.|TRBJ2-7|TRBV7-9|TRBD1
TGTGCCAGCAGCTTAATGGGACAGGGCTACGAGCAGTACTTC
CASSLMGQGYEQYF
>.|TRBJ2-7|TRBV5-4|.
TGTGCCAGCAGCTTGGGCCGGTTCTACGAGCAGTACTTC
CASSLGRFYEQYF
>.|TRBJ1-5|TRBV30|.
TGTGCCTGGAGTAAGACAGGCAATCAGCCCCAGCATTTT
CAWSKTGNQPQHF
>.|TRBJ1-1|TRBV7-2|.
TGTGCCAGCAGCCCCCAGGGACTTTCTGGTATGAACACTGAAGCTTTCTTT
CASSPQGLSGMNTEAFF
>.|TRBJ1-2|TRBV28|.
TGTGCCAGCAGTTTAGTGGAGGGAGGCTACACCTTC
CASSLVEGGYTF
>.|TRBJ1-3|TRBV2|.
TGTGCCAGCGGACAATCTTGGGGAAACACCATATATTTT
CASGQSWGNTIYF
>.|TRBJ2-7|TRBV7-2|.
TGTGCCAGCAGCTTAGAGGGAGGAGGTCCCTACGAGCAGTACTTC
CASSLEGGGPYEQYF
>.|TRBJ2-1|TRBV5-4|.
TGTGCCAGCAGCTTGCCGCCTTGGAATGAGCAGTTCTTC
CASSLPPWNEQFF
>.|TRBJ1-5|TRBV12-5|.
TGTGCTAGTGGCCTGGAGAGCAATCAGCCCCAGCATTTT
CASGLESNQPQHF
>.|TRBJ2-1|TRBV7-2|.
TGTGCCAGCAGCTTAGAAGTGACCTACAATGAGCAGTTCTTC
CASSLEVTYNEQFF
>.|TRBJ2-2|TRBV27|.
TGTGCCAGCAGTTTATTCTATGAGTACACCGGGGAGCTGTTTTTT
CASSLFYEYTGELFF
>.|TRBJ1-1|TRBV29-1|TRBD1
TGCAGCGTTTACCGACAGGGCGACACTGAAGCTTTCTTT
CSVYRQGDTEAFF
>.|TRBJ1-1|TRBV7-9|TRBD1
TGTGCCAGCAGCCGTACAGGGGTGAACGCTGAAGCTTTCTTT
CASSRTGVNAEAFF
>.|TRBJ1-2|TRBV5-1|TRBD1
TGCGCCAGCAGGGACCGGGACAGGGGGACGAGCTATGGCTACACCTTC
CASRDRDRGTSYGYTF
>.|TRBJ1-4|TRBV6-5|.
TGTGCCAGCAGTTCCCGGACAGTAACTAATGAAAAACTGTTTTTT
CASSSRTVTNEKLFF
>once|TRBJ1-1|TRBV2|.
TGTGCCAGCAGATCGACAGTGAACACTGAAGCTTTCTTT
CASRSTVNTEAFF
>.|TRBJ2-2|TRBV7-8|.
TGTGCCAGCAGCTTAGCGTACACCGGGGAGCTGTTTTTT
CASSLAYTGELFF
>.|TRBJ1-6|TRBV30|.
TGTGCCTGGAGTGTCACAGGTTTTAATAATTCACCCCTCCACTTT
CAWSVTGFNNSPLHF
>.|TRBJ2-1|TRBV21-1|.
TGTGCCAGCAGTGAAAGAGGAGACAGGACCTACAATGAGCAGTTCTTC
CASSERGDRTYNEQFF
>once|TRBJ2-1|TRBV5-4|TRBD1
TGTGCCAGCAGCTTGGAGGGACAGTACAATGAGCAGTTCTTC
CASSLEGQYNEQFF
>.|TRBJ2-7|TRBV9|.
TGTGCCAGCAGCGTAGGTCCCGCGGTCTCCTACGAGCAGTACTTC
CASSVGPAVSYEQYF
>.|TRBJ2-7|TRBV6-1|.
TGTGCCAGCAGTGAATACGGCAGTGCCTACGAGCAGTACTTC
CASSEYGSAYEQYF
>.|TRBJ2-2|TRBV10-1|.
TGCGCCAGCAGTGATGAGAACACCGGGGAGCTGTTTTTT
CASSDENTGELFF
>.|TRBJ1-2|TRBV5-1|.
TGCGCCAGCAGCTTAGATCAAGGGGCTCGCGGCTACACCTTC
CASSLDQGARGYTF
>.|TRBJ2-6|TRBV19|.
TGTGCCAGTAGTATAGGGCAGGGAGACTCTGGGGCCAACGTCCTGACTTTC
CASSIGQGDSGANVLTF
>.|TRBJ2-1|TRBV23-1|TRBD1
TGCGCCACCACCCGGGACAGGGCCTACAATGAGCAGTTCTTC
CATTRDRAYNEQFF
>.|TRBJ2-1|TRBV28|.
TGTGCCAGCAGTTTGGCGTCACTTCATGAGCAGTTCTTC
CASSLASLHEQFF
>.|TRBJ1-5|TRBV30|.
TGTGCCTGGAGTGTGGTAGGGGGCAATCAGCCCCAGCATTTT
CAWSVVGGNQPQHF
>.|TRBJ2-5|TRBV5-8|TRBD2
TGTGCCAGCAGCTTGGGCCTAGCGGGAGTCCAACAAGAGACCCAGTACTTC
CASSLGLAGVQQETQYF
>.|TRBJ2-2|TRBV15|.
TGTGCCACCAGCAGAGCAGATCATGGGTTGGGGGGTCCCGGGGAGCTGTTTTTT
CATSRADHGLGGPGELFF
>.|TRBJ2-7|TRBV5-1|.
TGCGCCAGCAGCTTGGCGGGAGAGTCCTACGAGCAGTACTTC
CASSLAGESYEQYF
>.|TRBJ1-3|TRBV5-1|.
TGCGCCAGCAGCTTGGCCGGGTCCTCTGGAAACACCATATATTTT
CASSLAGSSGNTIYF
>.|TRBJ1-1|TRBV6-5|TRBD1
TGTGCCAGCACCTCAAGTGAGGGGGCGAACACTGAAGCTTTCTTT
CASTSSEGANTEAFF
>.|TRBJ2-5|TRBV29-1|.
TGCAGCGTTGCCTCTGTGACCCAGTACTTC
CSVASVTQYF
>.|TRBJ2-1|TRBV20-1|.
TGCAGTGCTAGTTATTCGGGGTTCAATGAGCAGTTCTTC
CSASYSGFNEQFF
>.|TRBJ2-7|TRBV10-3|TRBD1
TGTGCCATCAGCCGGGACAGGGACTCCGAGCAGTACTTC
CAISRDRDSEQYF
>.|TRBJ2-1|TRBV7-8|.
TGTGCCAGCAGCTTAGTTCAGAGCAATGAGCAGTTCTTC
CASSLVQSNEQFF
>.|TRBJ1-5|TRBV7-8|TRBD1
TGTGCCAGCAGCTTAGAGATCAGACAGGGGGCGCTGGGCAATCAGCCCCAGCATTTT
CASSLEIRQGALGNQPQHF
>.|TRBJ2-1|TRBV18|TRBD2
TGTGCCAGCTCCCCGGGACTAGCGGGACTTGAGCAGTTCTTC
CASSPGLAGLEQFF
>.|TRBJ1-1|TRBV6-5|.
TGTGCCAGCAGACGGGACATAGATGAAGCTTTCTTT
CASRRDIDEAFF
>once|TRBJ2-1|TRBV5-8|TRBD1
TGTGCCAGCAGCTGGGGGACAGGGCGATCCTACAATGAGCAGTTCTTC
CASSWGTGRSYNEQFF
>once|TRBJ2-5|TRBV6-5|TRBD1
TGTGCCAGCAGCCTACAGGGGCAGGAGACCCAGTACTTC
CASSLQGQETQYF
>.|TRBJ2-7|TRBV27|.
TGTGCCAGCAGCCCCACGTTTCCCAACTCCTACGAGCAGTACTTC
CASSPTFPNSYEQYF
>.|TRBJ2-2|TRBV6-1|.
TGTGCCAGCAGTGAGAGAGCATTGAACACCGGGGAGCTGTTTTTT
CASSERALNTGELFF
>.|TRBJ1-1|TRBV9|.
TGTGCCAGCAGCGCTCTGGGGGGGAACACTGAAGCTTTCTTT
CASSALGGNTEAFF
>.|TRBJ2-3|TRBV10-2|TRBD1
TGCGCCAGCAGTAGGGACAGCCGCACAGATACGCAGTATTTT
CASSRDSRTDTQYF
>.|TRBJ1-1|TRBV27|.
TGTGCCAGCAGTACCACCGGGGGACTGAACACTGAAGCTTTCTTT
CASSTTGGLNTEAFF
>.|TRBJ2-7|TRBV24-1|.
TGTGCCACCAGTGATCCAGCAAACGAGCAGTACTTC
CATSDPANEQYF
>.|TRBJ2-7|TRBV5-8|.
TGTGCCAGCAGGCGACAGGATCATCTTACCTTTGGCTCCTACGAGCAGTACTTC
CASRRQDHLTFGSYEQYF
>.|TRBJ1-2|TRBV9|TRBD1
TGTGCCAGCAGCGTAGGGGACAGGTCCTATGGCTACACCTTC
CASSVGDRSYGYTF